These T cell receptor beta chains were read from a single sample in a study of blood T cell repertoires in COVID-19. Here immunoSEQ multiplex PCR was the method, and the copy in TCRdb shows in-frame clones only, minus some. The repertoire holds about 210,000 clones, with 84% as singletons. The sequencing input was peripheral blood. All receptors come from a man between 45 and 60 years old with active or convalescent COVID-19. Each CDR3 is given with its conserved first and last residue. D genes are given only for firm matches. Where a row states a size, it is once, few, many or the class of an expanded clone; other rows omit it.

D,size,J,V,CDR3,DNA
TRBD1,-,TRBJ2-7,TRBV6-5,CASSYSTRDRGNEQYF,TGTGCCAGCAGTTACTCTACCCGGGACAGGGGTAACGAGCAGTACTTC
TRBD2,-,TRBJ2-7,TRBV5-4,CASSFRTSGRYEQYF,TGTGCCAGCAGCTTCCGGACTAGCGGGAGGTACGAGCAGTACTTC
TRBD2,-,TRBJ2-1,TRBV5-1,CASSFEGGIYNEQFF,TGCGCCAGCAGCTTCGAGGGAGGGATATACAATGAGCAGTTCTTC
TRBD1,-,TRBJ1-4,TRBV5-1,CASSLTGQLNEKLFF,TGCGCCAGCAGCTTGACGGGACAGCTTAATGAAAAACTGTTTTTT
TRBD1,-,TRBJ2-1,TRBV5-8,CASSPTGTGGYNEQFF,TGTGCCAGCAGCCCAACCGGGACAGGGGGCTACAATGAGCAGTTCTTC
-,-,TRBJ1-5,TRBV7-2,CASSLERGAQPQHF,TGTGCCAGCAGCTTAGAAAGGGGTGCGCAGCCCCAGCATTTT
TRBD1,-,TRBJ1-3,TRBV13,CASSRQGRGNTIYF,TGTGCCAGCAGCCGACAGGGAAGGGGAAACACCATATATTTT
-,-,TRBJ1-3,TRBV6-5,CASTSSGNTIYF,TGTGCCAGCACGTCCTCTGGAAACACCATATATTTT
-,-,TRBJ2-3,TRBV19,CASKADTTTDTQYF,TGTGCCAGTAAAGCCGACACCACCACAGATACGCAGTATTTT
-,-,TRBJ2-2,TRBV7-9,CASSPNSAGELFF,TGTGCCAGCAGCCCCAACTCGGCCGGGGAGCTGTTTTTT
TRBD1,-,TRBJ1-2,TRBV6-5,CASSFGQGYGYTF,TGTGCCAGCAGCTTCGGACAGGGCTATGGCTACACCTTC
-,-,TRBJ2-3,TRBV3-1/TRBV3-2,CASSLRTDTQYF,TGTGCCAGCAGCCTACGGACAGATACGCAGTATTTT
-,-,TRBJ2-1,TRBV4-2,CASSQVSGNEQFF,TGTGCCAGCAGCCAAGTCTCGGGCAATGAGCAGTTCTTC
TRBD1,-,TRBJ2-5,TRBV2,CASRDRVETQYF,TGTGCCAGCCGGGACAGGGTAGAGACCCAGTACTTC
-,once,TRBJ2-3,TRBV11-2,CASSSSRDMQYF,TGTGCCAGCAGCTCATCCCGGGACATGCAGTATTTT
TRBD2,-,TRBJ2-3,TRBV5-1,CASSLATSGRADTQYF,TGCGCCAGCAGCTTGGCGACTAGCGGGAGGGCCGATACGCAGTATTTT
TRBD1,-,TRBJ2-1,TRBV5-5,CASSLGGTGKGDEQFF,TGTGCCAGCAGCTTGGGAGGGACAGGAAAAGGAGACGAGCAGTTCTTC
TRBD2,-,TRBJ2-4,TRBV11-2,CASRPRTSGGGAKNIQYF,TGTGCCAGCAGACCCCGGACTAGCGGAGGGGGGGCCAAAAACATTCAGTACTTC
-,-,TRBJ1-4,TRBV5-6,CASSSGAVNEKLFF,TGTGCCAGCAGCTCAGGGGCCGTTAATGAAAAACTGTTTTTT
TRBD2,-,TRBJ2-3,TRBV19,CASTNRASGRYTDTQYF,TGTGCCAGTACCAATAGGGCTAGCGGGAGATACACAGATACGCAGTATTTT
-,-,TRBJ2-7,TRBV6-1,CASSPTDHEQYF,TGTGCCAGCAGTCCGACAGACCACGAGCAGTACTTC
TRBD2,-,TRBJ2-1,TRBV15,CATSRESGGTDNEQFF,TGTGCCACCAGCAGAGAAAGCGGGGGGACCGACAATGAGCAGTTCTTC
-,few,TRBJ2-2,TRBV5-1,CASSLAVSPNTGELFF,TGCGCCAGCAGCTTGGCCGTCAGTCCGAACACCGGGGAGCTGTTTTTT
-,-,TRBJ1-2,TRBV28,CASDKAGGRALYGYTF,TGTGCCAGCGATAAAGCCGGGGGGCGCGCCCTCTATGGCTACACCTTC
-,-,TRBJ2-7,TRBV28,CASSPKTGFRTYEQYF,TGTGCCAGCAGTCCAAAGACAGGATTCCGGACCTACGAGCAGTACTTC
TRBD1,-,TRBJ2-2,TRBV28,CASSLGGRTGELFF,TGTGCCAGCAGTCTAGGGGGCAGGACCGGGGAGCTGTTTTTT
-,-,TRBJ1-5,TRBV24-1,CATSDSLGASNQPQHF,TGTGCCACCAGTGATTCACTGGGGGCGAGCAATCAGCCCCAGCATTTT
TRBD1,-,TRBJ1-2,TRBV12-3/TRBV12-4,CASSLGQGRGYTF,TGTGCCAGCAGCTTAGGACAGGGTAGAGGCTACACCTTC
-,-,TRBJ2-3,TRBV5-4,CASSLHVGRTDTQYF,TGTGCCAGCAGCTTACACGTTGGCCGCACAGATACGCAGTATTTT
-,-,TRBJ2-5,TRBV7-6,CASSGSGTQETQYF,TGTGCCAGCAGCGGGAGCGGCACCCAAGAGACCCAGTACTTC
-,-,TRBJ2-4,TRBV6-5,CATGIAKNIQYF,TGTGCCACCGGTATAGCCAAAAACATTCAGTACTTC
-,once,TRBJ2-2,TRBV27,CASSWWGGEDTGELFF,TGTGCCAGCAGTTGGTGGGGGGGCGAAGACACCGGGGAGCTGTTTTTT
-,-,TRBJ1-1,TRBV19,CASSAIQGVTEAFF,TGTGCCAGTAGTGCAATACAGGGAGTAACTGAAGCTTTCTTT
-,-,TRBJ1-6,TRBV2,CASSGGFLGTLHF,TGTGCCAGCAGTGGAGGGTTCCTAGGGACCCTCCACTTT
TRBD1,-,TRBJ1-1,TRBV4-3,CASSQPGQANTEAFF,TGCGCCAGCAGCCAACCGGGACAGGCGAACACTGAAGCTTTCTTT
TRBD1,-,TRBJ1-1,TRBV3-1/TRBV3-2,CASSQQPTGGTEAFF,TGTGCCAGCAGCCAACAGCCGACAGGGGGCACTGAAGCTTTCTTT
TRBD2,once,TRBJ2-1,TRBV7-2,CASSEGLPYNEQFF,TGTGCCAGCAGCGAGGGACTACCCTACAATGAGCAGTTCTTC